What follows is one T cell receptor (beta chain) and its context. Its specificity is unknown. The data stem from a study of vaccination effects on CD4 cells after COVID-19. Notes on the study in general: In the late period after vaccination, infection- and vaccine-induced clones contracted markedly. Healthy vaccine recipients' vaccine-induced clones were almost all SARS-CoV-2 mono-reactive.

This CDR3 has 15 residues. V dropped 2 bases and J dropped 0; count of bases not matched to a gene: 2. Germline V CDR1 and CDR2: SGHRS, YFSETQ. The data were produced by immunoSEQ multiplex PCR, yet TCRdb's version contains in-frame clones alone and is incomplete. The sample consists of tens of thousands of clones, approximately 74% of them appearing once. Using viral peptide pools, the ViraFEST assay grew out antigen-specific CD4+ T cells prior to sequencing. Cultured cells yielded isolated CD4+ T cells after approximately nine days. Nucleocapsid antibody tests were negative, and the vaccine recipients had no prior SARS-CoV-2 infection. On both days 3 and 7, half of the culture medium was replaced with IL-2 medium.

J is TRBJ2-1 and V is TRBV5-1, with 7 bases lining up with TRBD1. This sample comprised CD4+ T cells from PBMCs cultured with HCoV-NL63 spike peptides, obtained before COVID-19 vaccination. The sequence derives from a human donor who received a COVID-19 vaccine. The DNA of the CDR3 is TGCGCCAGCAGCTTAGGGACAGTCTCCTACAATGAGCAGTTCTTC. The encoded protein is CASSLGTVSYNEQFF. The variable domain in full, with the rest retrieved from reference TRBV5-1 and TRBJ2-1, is KAGVTQTPRYLIKTRGQQVTLSCSPISGHRSVSWYQQTPGQGLQFLFEYFSETQRNKGNFPGRFSGRQFSNSRSEMNVSTLELGDSALYLCASSLGTVSYNEQFFGPGTRLTVL.